This TCR beta chain was sequenced in a study of blood T cell repertoires in COVID-19. In Cohort 3, a recovered donor had either two negative PCRs, clearance, or symptom resolution. The table came from immunoSEQ multiplex PCR; TCRdb's copy has only in-frame clones and leaves some out. The sample gives 150,000 to 200,000 clones, around 80% of which show up once; approximately 16% is in the top ten. This CDR3 is 13 amino acids long. The V and J ends lost 5 bases and 10 bases, in that order; junction bases with no gene match: 5. Germline loops: CDR1 SNHLY, CDR2 FYNNEI. The sequence was collected from a man aged 45-65 years who had recovered from COVID-19. The sequenced sample consisted of PBMCs or T cells enriched from blood (not recorded which). The V and J genes are TRBV2 and TRBJ2-5; 12 bases match TRBD2. The CDR3 reads CASSPPGLAGQYF. The CDR3 coding sequence is TGTGCCAGCAGTCCACCGGGACTAGCGGGCCAGTACTTC.